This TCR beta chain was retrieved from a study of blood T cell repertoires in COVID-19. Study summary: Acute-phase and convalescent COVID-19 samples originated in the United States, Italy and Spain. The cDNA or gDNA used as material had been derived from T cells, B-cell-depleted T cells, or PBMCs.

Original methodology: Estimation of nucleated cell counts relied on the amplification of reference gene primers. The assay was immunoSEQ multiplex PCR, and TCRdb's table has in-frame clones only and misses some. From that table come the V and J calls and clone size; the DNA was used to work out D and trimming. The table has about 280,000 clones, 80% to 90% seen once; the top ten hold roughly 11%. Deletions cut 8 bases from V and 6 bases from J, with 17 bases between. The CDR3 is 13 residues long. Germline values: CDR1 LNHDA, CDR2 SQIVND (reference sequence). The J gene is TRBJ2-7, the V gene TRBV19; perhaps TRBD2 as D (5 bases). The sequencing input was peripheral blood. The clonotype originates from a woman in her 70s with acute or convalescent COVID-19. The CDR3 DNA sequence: TGTGCCAGTTCCGCCGGAGGCGGAGTCGAGCAGTACTTC. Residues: CASSAGGGVEQYF.